The 3 T cell receptor beta chains listed next were all sequenced from one sample in a study of T cells in Graves' hyperthyroidism and ophthalmopathy. RNA transcripts served as the template for amplifying TCR beta CDR3 regions. With the HTBI primer set, the TCR CDR3 went through a first round of RT-PCR. In TCRdb, the multiplex PCR reads were re-called with MiXCR into one record per CDR3 protein. The sample contains around 370,000 distinct CDR3 sequences, less than 20% of which appear only once. Sequencing used blood. The origin of the receptors is a man aged 18 to 35 with Graves' ophthalmopathy.

This sequence joins TRBV15 and TRBJ1-4; no clear D gene. V was pared by 0 bases and J by 6 bases, with 11 bases between. Germline-derived CDR1 and CDR2 are LNHNV and YYDKDF (reference sequence). The length of the CDR3 is 15 residues. CDR3 sequence reads: CATSRDRPEDEKLFF. The CDR3 DNA reads as TGTGCCACCAGCAGAGATCGGCCAGAGGATGAAAAACTGTTTTTT.

This clonotype was detected ten times or more. The V and J genes are TRBV20-1 and TRBJ1-1, with unresolved D. The CDR3 is 13 residues long. V was pared by 6 bases and J by 4 bases, with 15 bases between. Germline CDR1 DFQATT, CDR2 SNEGSKA (reference sequence). The CDR3 DNA is TGCAGTGCCGCGGGGTCGGGTGTCACTGAAGCTTTCTTT. It yields the protein CSAAGSGVTEAFF.

The table lists this clonotype with a few counts. The chain has TRBV19 and TRBJ1-4; D gene uncertain. With 8 bases removed from V and 4 bases from J, the gap between germline ends came to 14 bases. Germline V gene data show CDR1 as LNHDA and CDR2 as SQIVND (reference sequence). The CDR3 consists of 14 residues. This CDR3 reads CASRAGWGNEKLFF. The CDR3 nucleotides are TGTGCCAGTCGTGCCGGTTGGGGTAATGAAAAACTGTTTTTT.